The 5 T cell receptor beta chains below all came from one sample that was sequenced in a study of T-cell memory formation after mild COVID-19. TCRdb re-called the 5' RACE reads with MiXCR, one entry per CDR3 protein. The sample comprises 35,000 to 40,000 distinct CDR3 sequences, approximately 6.5% of which are singletons, and 0.8% to 1% rests with the top ten. Sequenced material: PBMCs or a T cell subset sorted from them (not recorded which). The receptors were sampled from an adult who had mild COVID-19 (a few samples of this study predate the infection). Cell type and time point are not known.

The V gene is TRBV12-3 or TRBV12-4, the J gene TRBJ1-1, with D possibly being TRBD1 (5 bases). V was trimmed by 7 bases and J by 2 bases, leaving 17 bases between them. The CDR3 totals 15 residues. The CDR3 here is CASKGLSGGNTEAFF. As DNA, the CDR3 is TGTGCCAGCAAGGGCCTTTCCGGGGGAAACACTGAAGCTTTCTTT.

This clonotype has at least ten counts. The chain carries TRBV5-1 and TRBJ1-1, with D possibly matching TRBD1 (5 bases). The germline V gene has CDR1 SGHRS and CDR2 YFSETQ. The V and J ends lost 1 base and 1 base respectively, with 11 bases between them. CDR3 length equals 15 residues. The CDR3 protein is CASSLTLGGNTEAFF. CDR3 coding DNA: TGCGCCAGCAGCTTGACCCTCGGGGGGAACACTGAAGCTTTCTTT.

This clonotype was counted ten times or more. This chain links TRBV5-1 with TRBJ2-1, with 7 nucleotides matching TRBD1. The germline CDR1 and CDR2 sequences are SGHRS and YFSETQ. Trimming at V came to 0 bases and at J to 8 bases, leaving 5 bases not matched to a gene. This CDR3 region has 14 residues. This chain's CDR3 is CASSLGDSVDEQFF. CDR3 nucleotides: TGCGCCAGCAGCTTGGGGGACAGTGTAGATGAGCAGTTCTTC.

The table lists this clonotype with a few counts. This chain joins TRBV10-3 and TRBJ1-1; D uncertain. The germline CDR1 and CDR2 sequences are ENHRY and SYGVKD. The V gene lost 0 bases and the J gene lost 5 bases, with 7 bases spanning the gap. This CDR3 has 13 residues. The CDR3 DNA sequence: TGTGCCATCAGTGAGTCCCAGGATACTGAAGCTTTCTTT. Translating it yields CAISESQDTEAFF.

In this sample, this clonotype turned up many times. The chain uses TRBV5-1 and TRBJ2-1, with 7 bases that match TRBD1. CDR1 and CDR2 from the germline V gene are SGHRS and YFSETQ. Trimming took 4 bases from V and 2 from J; bases not matched to a gene: 9. This CDR3 contains 16 residues. The CDR3 DNA reads as TGCGCCAGCAGCCCGAGGACAGGTGTTGCCTACAATGAGCAGTTCTTC. Translating gives CASSPRTGVAYNEQFF.